This is a list of T cell receptor beta chains from one sample in a study of cytomegalovirus exposure and HLA in healthy donors. Sequenced by immunoSEQ multiplex PCR; TCRdb stores in-frame clones only, minus some. Altogether around 60,000 clones are present, 90% to 95% being singletons, with the ten largest covering roughly 6%. The sample taken for sequencing was PBMCs. These receptor sequences come from a woman aged 18-29 years in good health and CMV-seropositive. CDR3s include the opening cysteine and the closing phenylalanine or tryptophan. A D gene is named only where the DNA matches it firmly. Clone size appears in some rows only: once, few, many, or a class for an expanded clone.

clone_size,v_call,d_call,j_call,cdr3_aa,cdr3_nt
once,TRBV11-2,NA,TRBJ2-5,CASSLIGGGNQETQYF,TGTGCCAGCAGCTTAATAGGGGGAGGGAACCAAGAGACCCAGTACTTC
NA,TRBV7-8,TRBD2,TRBJ2-3,CASSPLITSGDTQYF,TGTGCCAGCAGCCCGTTAATTACTAGCGGTGATACGCAGTATTTT
NA,TRBV6-1,NA,TRBJ1-3,CASSEWWEVRSGNTIYF,TGTGCCAGCAGTGAATGGTGGGAGGTGCGCTCTGGAAACACCATATATTTT
NA,TRBV6-4,TRBD1,TRBJ2-2,CASSLQGADTGELFF,TGTGCCAGCAGCCTACAGGGGGCGGACACCGGGGAGCTGTTTTTT
NA,TRBV19,TRBD1,TRBJ1-1,CASSWQGANTEAFF,TGTGCCAGTAGTTGGCAGGGGGCTAACACTGAAGCTTTCTTT
NA,TRBV5-4,TRBD1,TRBJ2-1,CASSLGNGQASNGEQFF,TGTGCCAGCAGCTTGGGGAATGGACAGGCATCGAATGGTGAGCAGTTCTTC
NA,TRBV28,NA,TRBJ1-1,CASNPSEAFF,TGTGCCAGCAATCCATCTGAAGCTTTCTTT
NA,TRBV5-8,NA,TRBJ1-5,CASSLVWDNERMTQHF,TGTGCCAGCAGCTTGGTTTGGGACAACGAGAGGATGACCCAGCATTTT
NA,TRBV15,TRBD1,TRBJ1-1,CATSRTGEGTEAFF,TGTGCCACCAGCAGGACAGGGGAGGGCACTGAAGCTTTCTTT
few,TRBV13,TRBD2,TRBJ2-2,CASTVTSGRARTGELFF,TGTGCCAGCACAGTGACTAGCGGGAGGGCCCGGACCGGGGAGCTGTTTTTT
NA,TRBV7-8,TRBD1,TRBJ2-3,CASSLLTGGATDTQYF,TGTGCCAGCAGCTTACTGACAGGGGGAGCCACAGATACGCAGTATTTT
NA,TRBV9,NA,TRBJ2-5,CASSVSREETQYF,TGTGCCAGCAGCGTTAGCAGGGAAGAGACCCAGTACTTC
NA,TRBV7-8,NA,TRBJ2-5,CASSSSTSPETQYF,TGTGCCAGCAGCTCTAGTACGAGCCCGGAGACCCAGTACTTC
once,TRBV18,NA,TRBJ1-5,CASSPSPGQNQPQHF,TGTGCCAGCTCACCGAGTCCAGGCCAAAATCAGCCCCAGCATTTT
NA,TRBV18,TRBD1,TRBJ1-3,CASSPSQGDTIYF,TGTGCCAGCTCACCGTCACAGGGGGACACCATATATTTT